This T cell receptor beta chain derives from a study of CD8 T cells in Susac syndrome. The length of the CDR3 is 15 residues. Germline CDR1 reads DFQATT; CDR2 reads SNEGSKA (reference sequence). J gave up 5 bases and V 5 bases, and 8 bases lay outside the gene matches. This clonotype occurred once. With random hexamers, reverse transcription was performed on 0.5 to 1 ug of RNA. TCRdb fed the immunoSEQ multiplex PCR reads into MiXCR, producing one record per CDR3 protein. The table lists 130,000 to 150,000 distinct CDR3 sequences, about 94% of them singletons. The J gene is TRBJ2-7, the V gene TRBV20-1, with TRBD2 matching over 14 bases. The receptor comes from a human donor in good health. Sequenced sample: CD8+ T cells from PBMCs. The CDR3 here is CSARRLAGGSHEQYF. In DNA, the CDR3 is TGCAGTGCTCGGAGACTAGCGGGAGGGTCCCACGAGCAGTACTTC.